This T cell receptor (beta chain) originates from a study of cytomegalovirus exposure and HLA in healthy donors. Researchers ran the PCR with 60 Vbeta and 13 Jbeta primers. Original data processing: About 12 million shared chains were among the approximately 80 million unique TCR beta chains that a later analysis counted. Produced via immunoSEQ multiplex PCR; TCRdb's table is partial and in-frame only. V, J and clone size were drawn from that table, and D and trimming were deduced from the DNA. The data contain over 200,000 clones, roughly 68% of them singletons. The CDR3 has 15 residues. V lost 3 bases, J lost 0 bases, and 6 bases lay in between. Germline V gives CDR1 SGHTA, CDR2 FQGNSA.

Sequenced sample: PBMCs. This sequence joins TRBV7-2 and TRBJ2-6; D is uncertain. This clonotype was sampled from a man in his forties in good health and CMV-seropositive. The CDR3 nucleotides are TGTGCCAGCAGCTTCGGGTCCTCTGGGGCCAACGTCCTGACTTTC. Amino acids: CASSFGSSGANVLTF.